These T cell receptor beta chains were read from a single sample in a study of technical replicates of blood from a few donors. Clones were sequenced by immunoSEQ multiplex PCR, and TCRdb holds only the in-frame ones, with some missing. The table lists 80,000 to 95,000 clones, approximately 93% of them singletons, with 0.2% to 0.25% in the top ten. The source material was T cells isolated from PBMCs. The source is a human donor in good health. Both conserved end residues are part of each CDR3. A D gene is named only where the DNA matches it firmly. Not all rows give a size; the values are once, few, many and, for expanded clones, a class.

V gene: TRBV6-1
D gene: TRBD1
clone size: .
J gene: TRBJ1-1
CDR3 protein: CASSVDRTGTEAFF
CDR3 DNA: TGTGCCAGCAGTGTGGACAGGACTGGCACTGAAGCTTTCTTT

V gene: TRBV15
D gene: TRBD2
clone size: .
J gene: TRBJ2-7
CDR3 protein: CATSRDRAGGRNEQYF
CDR3 DNA: TGTGCCACCAGCAGAGATCGGGCGGGAGGTAGAAACGAGCAGTACTTC

V gene: TRBV13
D gene: TRBD2
clone size: .
J gene: TRBJ2-7
CDR3 protein: CASSLIIAGGIKSYEQYF
CDR3 DNA: TGTGCCAGCAGCTTAATCATAGCGGGAGGGATCAAGTCCTACGAGCAGTACTTC

V gene: TRBV4-2
D gene: TRBD1
clone size: .
J gene: TRBJ1-5
CDR3 protein: CASSQEDRGLVQPQHF
CDR3 DNA: TGTGCCAGCAGCCAAGAAGACAGGGGGCTCGTTCAGCCCCAGCATTTT

V gene: TRBV7-9
D gene: .
clone size: once
J gene: TRBJ2-7
CDR3 protein: CASRIYPGHNYEQYF
CDR3 DNA: TGTGCCAGCAGAATTTATCCGGGACACAACTACGAGCAGTACTTC

V gene: TRBV19
D gene: .
clone size: .
J gene: TRBJ2-3
CDR3 protein: CASSTPTDTQYF
CDR3 DNA: TGTGCCAGTAGTACCCCTACAGATACGCAGTATTTT

V gene: TRBV25-1
D gene: TRBD2
clone size: .
J gene: TRBJ2-1
CDR3 protein: CASSEYQAGVDNEQFF
CDR3 DNA: TGTGCCAGCAGTGAATATCAAGCGGGAGTTGACAATGAGCAGTTCTTC

V gene: TRBV6-4
D gene: .
clone size: .
J gene: TRBJ1-6
CDR3 protein: CASKRNSPLHF
CDR3 DNA: TGTGCCAGCAAGAGAAATTCACCCCTCCACTTT

V gene: TRBV21-1
D gene: .
clone size: .
J gene: TRBJ2-7
CDR3 protein: CASSKGHWTEKYEQYF
CDR3 DNA: TGTGCCAGCAGCAAAGGGCATTGGACTGAAAAGTACGAGCAGTACTTC

V gene: TRBV11-2
D gene: TRBD1
clone size: .
J gene: TRBJ1-2
CDR3 protein: CASSTGQEYYGYTF
CDR3 DNA: TGTGCCAGCAGCACGGGACAGGAGTACTATGGCTACACCTTC

V gene: TRBV5-1
D gene: TRBD1
clone size: .
J gene: TRBJ2-2
CDR3 protein: CASSSGQGDTGELFF
CDR3 DNA: TGCGCCAGCAGCTCAGGACAGGGGGACACCGGGGAGCTGTTTTTT

V gene: TRBV11-2
D gene: .
clone size: .
J gene: TRBJ2-2
CDR3 protein: CASRAGRQGGRTGELFF
CDR3 DNA: TGTGCCAGCAGGGCAGGCAGGCAGGGTGGGCGAACCGGGGAGCTGTTTTTT

V gene: TRBV6-5
D gene: TRBD1
clone size: .
J gene: TRBJ1-5
CDR3 protein: CASSRQGFDQPQHF
CDR3 DNA: TGTGCCAGCAGTCGACAGGGGTTCGATCAGCCCCAGCATTTT

V gene: TRBV7-2
D gene: TRBD1
clone size: once
J gene: TRBJ2-1
CDR3 protein: CASSFQGVRNEQFF
CDR3 DNA: TGTGCCAGCAGCTTCCAGGGGGTTAGAAATGAGCAGTTCTTC

V gene: TRBV20-1
D gene: .
clone size: .
J gene: TRBJ2-3
CDR3 protein: CSAVSDTQYF
CDR3 DNA: TGCAGTGCCGTGTCTGATACGCAGTATTTT

V gene: TRBV7-8
D gene: .
clone size: .
J gene: TRBJ2-7
CDR3 protein: CASSLGPGAEQYF
CDR3 DNA: TGTGCCAGCAGCTTAGGCCCCGGAGCTGAGCAGTACTTC

V gene: TRBV4-1
D gene: TRBD1
clone size: .
J gene: TRBJ2-7
CDR3 protein: CASSQEDRSSYEQYF
CDR3 DNA: TGCGCCAGCAGCCAAGAGGACAGGAGCTCCTACGAGCAGTACTTC

V gene: TRBV19
D gene: .
clone size: .
J gene: TRBJ1-3
CDR3 protein: CASNGRISGNTIYF
CDR3 DNA: TGTGCCAGTAATGGGAGGATCTCCGGAAACACCATATATTTT

V gene: TRBV7-2
D gene: .
clone size: .
J gene: TRBJ2-4
CDR3 protein: CASSLMRRAKNIQYF
CDR3 DNA: TGTGCCAGCAGCTTAATGCGCAGGGCCAAAAACATTCAGTACTTC

V gene: TRBV2
D gene: TRBD1
clone size: .
J gene: TRBJ1-5
CDR3 protein: CASSERDRAGNQPQHF
CDR3 DNA: TGTGCCAGCAGTGAACGAGACAGGGCCGGCAATCAGCCCCAGCATTTT

V gene: TRBV16
D gene: TRBD1
clone size: .
J gene: TRBJ1-2
CDR3 protein: CASSYGQGGNYGYTF
CDR3 DNA: TGTGCCAGCAGCTATGGACAGGGAGGGAACTATGGCTACACCTTC

V gene: TRBV27
D gene: TRBD1
clone size: .
J gene: TRBJ2-7
CDR3 protein: CASSLSYRGEEQYF
CDR3 DNA: TGTGCCAGCAGTTTATCGTACAGGGGGGAAGAGCAGTACTTC

V gene: TRBV2
D gene: TRBD1
clone size: .
J gene: TRBJ2-5
CDR3 protein: CASSLGQGQETQYF
CDR3 DNA: TGTGCCAGCAGTCTAGGACAGGGACAAGAGACCCAGTACTTC

V gene: TRBV7-2
D gene: .
clone size: .
J gene: TRBJ2-1
CDR3 protein: CASSSRRGQNNEQFF
CDR3 DNA: TGTGCCAGCAGCTCCCGAAGGGGCCAGAACAATGAGCAGTTCTTC

V gene: TRBV4-1
D gene: .
clone size: .
J gene: TRBJ1-5
CDR3 protein: CASSLTFDQPQHF
CDR3 DNA: TGCGCCAGCAGCCTTACTTTCGATCAGCCCCAGCATTTT

V gene: TRBV27
D gene: TRBD2
clone size: .
J gene: TRBJ2-1
CDR3 protein: CASSSGTNGNNKQFF
CDR3 DNA: TGTGCCAGCAGTTCCGGGACTAACGGGAACAATAAGCAGTTCTTC

V gene: TRBV29-1
D gene: .
clone size: .
J gene: TRBJ1-2
CDR3 protein: CSVGGGHNYGYTF
CDR3 DNA: TGCAGCGTTGGGGGGGGCCATAACTATGGCTACACCTTC

V gene: TRBV28
D gene: .
clone size: once
J gene: TRBJ2-7
CDR3 protein: CASSSRGAEDYEQYF
CDR3 DNA: TGTGCCAGCAGTTCCCGGGGGGCAGAGGACTACGAGCAGTACTTC

V gene: TRBV6-1
D gene: TRBD1
clone size: .
J gene: TRBJ2-1
CDR3 protein: CASSEGQYNEQFF
CDR3 DNA: TGTGCCAGCAGCGAGGGACAGTACAATGAGCAGTTCTTC

V gene: TRBV28
D gene: .
clone size: .
J gene: TRBJ2-3
CDR3 protein: CASTRGTSSTDTQYF
CDR3 DNA: TGTGCCAGCACTCGTGGGACATCTAGCACAGATACGCAGTATTTT

V gene: TRBV27
D gene: TRBD1
clone size: .
J gene: TRBJ2-7
CDR3 protein: CASRRGQGAYEQYF
CDR3 DNA: TGTGCCAGCCGCCGTGGACAGGGGGCCTACGAGCAGTACTTC

V gene: TRBV5-4
D gene: .
clone size: .
J gene: TRBJ2-7
CDR3 protein: CASSLEIAQSSYEQYF
CDR3 DNA: TGTGCCAGCAGCTTGGAGATAGCGCAAAGCTCCTACGAGCAGTACTTC

V gene: TRBV11-2
D gene: TRBD2
clone size: .
J gene: TRBJ2-7
CDR3 protein: CASSFGRTPNYEQYF
CDR3 DNA: TGTGCCAGCAGCTTCGGGAGGACTCCAAACTACGAGCAGTACTTC

V gene: TRBV9
D gene: .
clone size: .
J gene: TRBJ2-6
CDR3 protein: CASSGQGWANVLTF
CDR3 DNA: TGTGCCAGCAGCGGGCAGGGGTGGGCCAACGTCCTGACTTTC